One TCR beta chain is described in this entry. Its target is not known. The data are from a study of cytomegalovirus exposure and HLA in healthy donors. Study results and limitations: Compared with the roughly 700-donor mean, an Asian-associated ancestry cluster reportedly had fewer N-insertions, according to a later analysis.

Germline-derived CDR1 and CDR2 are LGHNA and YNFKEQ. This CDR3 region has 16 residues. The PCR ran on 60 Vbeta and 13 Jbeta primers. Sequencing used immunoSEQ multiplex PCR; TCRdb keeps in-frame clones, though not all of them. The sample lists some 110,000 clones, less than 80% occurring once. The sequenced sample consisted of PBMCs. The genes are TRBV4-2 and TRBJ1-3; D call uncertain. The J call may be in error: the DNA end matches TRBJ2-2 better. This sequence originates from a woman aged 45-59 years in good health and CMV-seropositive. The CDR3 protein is CASSQDSSVYTGELFF. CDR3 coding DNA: TGTGCCAGCAGCCAAGATTCAAGTGTGTATACCGGGGAGCTGTTTTTT.